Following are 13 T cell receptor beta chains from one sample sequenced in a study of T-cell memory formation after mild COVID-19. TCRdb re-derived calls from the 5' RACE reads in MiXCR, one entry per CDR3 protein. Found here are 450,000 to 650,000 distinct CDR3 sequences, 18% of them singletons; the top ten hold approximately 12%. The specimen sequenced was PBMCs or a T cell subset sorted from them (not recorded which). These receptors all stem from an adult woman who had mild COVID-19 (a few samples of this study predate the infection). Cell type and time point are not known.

The CDR3 here is CASCASGGREQFF. DNA for the CDR3: TGTGCCAGCTGCGCTAGCGGGGGCCGGGAGCAGTTCTTC. V and J are TRBV9 and TRBJ2-1; TRBD2 matches 10 bases. The CDR3 has 13 amino acids. Losses at the gene ends were 7 bases for V and 10 bases for J; bases not matched to a gene: 8. Germline loops: CDR1 SGDLS, CDR2 YYNGEE.

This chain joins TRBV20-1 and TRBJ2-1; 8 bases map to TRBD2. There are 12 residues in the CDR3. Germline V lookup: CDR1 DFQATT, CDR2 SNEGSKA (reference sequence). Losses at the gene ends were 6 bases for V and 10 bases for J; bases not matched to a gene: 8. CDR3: CSAPTSGNEQFF. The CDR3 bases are TGCAGTGCGCCTACTAGCGGCAACGAGCAGTTCTTC.

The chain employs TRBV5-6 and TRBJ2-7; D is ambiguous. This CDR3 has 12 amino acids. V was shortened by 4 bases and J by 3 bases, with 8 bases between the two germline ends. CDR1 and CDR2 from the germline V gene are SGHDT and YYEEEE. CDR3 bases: TGTGCCAGCAGCGGGGTGGGCTACGAGCAGTACTTC. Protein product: CASSGVGYEQYF.

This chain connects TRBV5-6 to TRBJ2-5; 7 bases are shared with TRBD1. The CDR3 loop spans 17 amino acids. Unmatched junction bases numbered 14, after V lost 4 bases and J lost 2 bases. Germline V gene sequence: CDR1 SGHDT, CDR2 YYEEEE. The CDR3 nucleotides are TGTGCCAGCAGCCCCAGAAGGGGGCGGATAGGGCAAGAGACCCAGTACTTC. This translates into CASSPRRGRIGQETQYF.

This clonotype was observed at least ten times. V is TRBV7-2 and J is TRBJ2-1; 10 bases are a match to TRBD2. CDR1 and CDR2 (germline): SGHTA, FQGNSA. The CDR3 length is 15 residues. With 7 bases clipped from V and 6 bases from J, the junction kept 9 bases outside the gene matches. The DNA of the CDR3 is TGTGCCAGCAACGCGGGGACTAGCGCGATCAATGAGCAGTTCTTC. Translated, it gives CASNAGTSAINEQFF.

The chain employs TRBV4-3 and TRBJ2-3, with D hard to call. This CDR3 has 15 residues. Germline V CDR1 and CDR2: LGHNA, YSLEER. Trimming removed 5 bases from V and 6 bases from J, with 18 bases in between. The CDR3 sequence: CASSVRGQGPDTQYF. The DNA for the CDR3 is TGCGCCAGCAGCGTGCGCGGCCAAGGCCCGGATACGCAGTATTTT.

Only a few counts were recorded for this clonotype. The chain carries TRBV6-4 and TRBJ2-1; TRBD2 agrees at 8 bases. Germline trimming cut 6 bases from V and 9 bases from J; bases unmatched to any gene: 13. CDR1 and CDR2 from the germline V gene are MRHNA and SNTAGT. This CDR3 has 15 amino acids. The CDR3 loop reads CASSEGTSEWSEQFF. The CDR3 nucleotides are TGTGCCAGCAGCGAAGGGACTAGTGAATGGTCTGAGCAGTTCTTC.

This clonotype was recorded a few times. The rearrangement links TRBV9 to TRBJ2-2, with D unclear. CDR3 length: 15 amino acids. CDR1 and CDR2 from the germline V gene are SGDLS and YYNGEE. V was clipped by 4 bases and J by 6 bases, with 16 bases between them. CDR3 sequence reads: CASSPSLGRSGELFF. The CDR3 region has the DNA TGTGCCAGCAGCCCCAGCCTAGGAAGATCCGGGGAGCTGTTTTTT.

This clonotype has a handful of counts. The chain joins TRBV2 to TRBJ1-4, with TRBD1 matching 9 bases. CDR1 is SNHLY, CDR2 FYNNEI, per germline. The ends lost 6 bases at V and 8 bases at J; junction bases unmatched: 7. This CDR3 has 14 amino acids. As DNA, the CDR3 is TGTGCCAGCAGGGAACAGGGGGCCAGAGAAAAACTGTTTTTT. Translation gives CASREQGAREKLFF.

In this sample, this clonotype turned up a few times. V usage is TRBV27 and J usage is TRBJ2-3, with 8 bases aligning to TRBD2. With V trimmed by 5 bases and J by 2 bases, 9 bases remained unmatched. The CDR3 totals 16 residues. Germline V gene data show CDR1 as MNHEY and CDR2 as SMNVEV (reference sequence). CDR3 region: CASSPLGLVPTDTQYF. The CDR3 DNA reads TGTGCCAGCAGTCCACTGGGACTAGTACCCACAGATACGCAGTATTTT.

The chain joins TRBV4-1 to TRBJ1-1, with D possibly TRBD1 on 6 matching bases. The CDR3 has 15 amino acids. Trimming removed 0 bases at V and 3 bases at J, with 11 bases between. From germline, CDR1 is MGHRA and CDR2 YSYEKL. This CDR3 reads CASSQDNAGDTEAFF. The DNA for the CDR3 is TGCGCCAGCAGCCAAGATAACGCAGGGGACACTGAAGCTTTCTTT.

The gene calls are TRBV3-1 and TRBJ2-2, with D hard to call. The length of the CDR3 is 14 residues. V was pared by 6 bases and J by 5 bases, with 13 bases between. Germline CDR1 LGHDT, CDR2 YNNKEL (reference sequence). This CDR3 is CASSLSRLTGELFF. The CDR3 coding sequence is TGTGCCAGCAGTTTATCACGGCTGACCGGGGAGCTGTTTTTT.

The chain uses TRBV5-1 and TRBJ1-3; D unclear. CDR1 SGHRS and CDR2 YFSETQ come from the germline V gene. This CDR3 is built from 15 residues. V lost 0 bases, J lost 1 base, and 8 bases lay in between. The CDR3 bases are TGCGCCAGCAGCTTGGCCTTGCTTTCTGGAAACACCATATATTTT. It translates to CASSLALLSGNTIYF.